The 9 T cell receptor beta chains given below trace back to one sample, sequenced in a study of T cells in Graves' hyperthyroidism and ophthalmopathy. Researchers amplified the TCR beta CDR3 regions from RNA transcripts. HTBI primers were employed in a first-round RT-PCR of the TCR CDR3. Using its own MiXCR run on the multiplex PCR reads, TCRdb lists one record per CDR3 protein. Of 500,000 or so distinct CDR3 sequences listed, over 15% are singletons. Specimen: blood. Source of these receptors: a woman aged 18-29 years with Graves' ophthalmopathy.

This clonotype was observed many times. The chain has TRBV6-1 and TRBJ2-1; 11 bases map to TRBD2. Unmatched junction bases numbered 5, after V lost 7 bases and J lost 3 bases. The CDR3 is 15 amino acids. Germline V gene data show CDR1 as MNHNS and CDR2 as SASEGT. CDR3 in DNA: TGTGCCAGCAAAGGGACTAGCGGAATCTACAATGAGCAGTTCTTC. Amino acids: CASKGTSGIYNEQFF.

This clonotype was seen repeatedly, ten times or more. CDR3: CASSPLAKETQYF. The CDR3 nucleotides are TGTGCCAGCAGCCCTCTAGCGAAAGAGACCCAGTACTTC. V is TRBV7-2 and J is TRBJ2-5; TRBD2 is a possible D gene (6 bases). With 5 bases removed from V and 3 bases from J, the gap between germline ends came to 10 bases. This CDR3 spans 13 amino acids. Germline V gene data show CDR1 as SGHTA and CDR2 as FQGNSA.

There are a few counts of this clonotype. J is TRBJ2-2 and V is TRBV29-1; TRBD1 agrees at 7 bases. CDR3 length: 13 amino acids. Per germline, CDR1 SQVTM and CDR2 ANQGSEA. V trimming: 2 bases; J trimming: 6 bases; junction bases outside the gene matches: 3. The CDR3 bases are TGCAGCGTTGAAAGGGGGCAGGCCGGGGAGCTGTTTTTT. Translating it yields CSVERGQAGELFF.

This clonotype occurred many times. The chain carries TRBV20-1 and TRBJ2-3; TRBD2 agrees at 13 bases. Germline CDR1 DFQATT, CDR2 SNEGSKA (reference sequence). The CDR3 runs to 17 residues. V was pared by 5 bases and J by 4 bases, with 12 bases of the junction left unmatched. CDR3 sequence (DNA): TGCAGTGCTCAAGGGGGACTAGCGGGATCCGTGGCAGATACGCAGTATTTT. Protein product: CSAQGGLAGSVADTQYF.

As to this clonotype: This may be a read error: a much more frequent sequence differs by one nucleotide. The chain is built from TRBV25-1 and TRBJ2-7; 11 bases are a match to TRBD1. The length of the CDR3 is 15 residues. From germline, CDR1 is MGHDK and CDR2 SYGVNS. The CDR3 DNA reads TGTGCCAGCAGTGAAGGGACAGGGGGGTCCTACGAGCAGTGCTTC. It codes for CASSEGTGGSYEQCF.

In its sample, this clonotype was seen a few times. This sequence joins TRBV30 and TRBJ2-3; possible D gene TRBD2, 5 bases. V lost 4 bases, J lost 5 bases, and 22 bases lay in between. Germline V gene sequence: CDR1 GTSNPN, CDR2 SVGIG (reference sequence). This CDR3 contains 16 residues. CDR3 nucleotide sequence: TGTGCCTGGATGGCCCTTAAGGTTTCGGGGAGAGATACGCAGTATTTT. It specifies CAWMALKVSGRDTQYF.

CDR3 sequence reads: CASSYTTGGAPQHF. The CDR3 DNA reads as TGTGCCAGCAGTTACACGACGGGAGGTGCGCCCCAGCATTTT. V is TRBV28 and J is TRBJ1-5; unclear D gene. Trimming cost V 4 bases and J 9 bases, with 16 bases left between them. The CDR3 spans 14 residues. The germline gives CDR1 MDHEN, CDR2 SYDVKM.

For this clonotype: Given the absence of the conserved phenylalanine or tryptophan at the CDR3 end, a read error is likely. V gene TRBV5-8 combines with J gene TRBJ1-1; no clear D. This CDR3 region has 15 residues. Germline loops: CDR1 SGHTS, CDR2 YDEGEE. V was cut by 4 bases and J by 0 bases, with 13 bases left in between. The DNA of the CDR3 is TGTGCCAGCAGCGAAGAGGCGGGGATGAACACTGAAGCTTTCCTT. This gives the protein CASSEEAGMNTEAFL.

The rearrangement links TRBV28 to TRBJ1-2; unclear D gene. The length of the CDR3 is 13 residues. Trimming pared 1 base from V and 3 bases from J, leaving 6 bases between. CDR1 is MDHEN and CDR2 is SYDVKM in the germline V gene. The CDR3 is CASSLFGYYGYTF. DNA of the CDR3: TGTGCCAGCAGTTTATTCGGATACTATGGCTACACCTTC.